This entry lists 30 T cell receptor beta chains sequenced from one sample in a study of cytomegalovirus exposure and HLA in healthy donors. The PCR employed 60 Vbeta primers together with 13 Jbeta primers. The assay was immunoSEQ multiplex PCR, and TCRdb's table has in-frame clones only and misses some. The sample consists of some 210,000 clones, approximately 87% of them appearing once. The specimen sequenced was PBMCs. These receptors came from a man between 25 and 39 years old in good health and CMV-seronegative.

The rearrangement links TRBV7-9 to TRBJ1-1; a weak D match, TRBD1 (5 bases). Germline V gene lookup returns CDR1 SEHNR and CDR2 FQNEAQ (reference sequence). V was pared by 10 bases and J by 4 bases, with 22 bases between. The CDR3 loop spans 15 amino acids. This CDR3 is CATAPGGMGRTEAFF. The CDR3 DNA reads as TGTGCCACCGCCCCCGGGGGGATGGGTCGCACTGAAGCTTTCTTT. The full variable domain, completed using reference TRBV7-9 and TRBJ1-1, is DTGVSQNPRHKITKRGQNVTFRCDPISEHNRLYWYRQTLGQGPEFLTYFQNEAQLEKSRLLSDRFSAERPKGSFSTLEIQRTEQGDSAMYLCATAPGGMGRTEAFFGQGTRLTVV.

The chain carries TRBV7-2 and TRBJ1-3; D is undetermined. The germline CDR1 and CDR2 sequences are SGHTA and FQGNSA. The CDR3 loop spans 16 amino acids. The V gene lost 2 bases and the J gene lost 0 bases, with 11 bases spanning the gap. The CDR3 reads CASSLNGVYSGNTIYF. Written as DNA, the CDR3 is TGTGCCAGCAGCTTAAACGGTGTGTACTCTGGAAACACCATATATTTT.

The chain couples TRBV10-1 to TRBJ1-5; 7 bases are a match to TRBD1. From germline, CDR1 is WNHNN and CDR2 SYGVQD (reference sequence). The CDR3 is made up of 13 amino acids. The V segment lost 5 bases and the J segment 5 bases; nucleotides outside the gene matches: 3. The CDR3 loop reads CASSPGQHQPQHF. CDR3 bases: TGCGCCAGCAGTCCGGGACAGCATCAGCCCCAGCATTTT.

This chain joins TRBV19 and TRBJ1-2; D is undetermined. Deletions cut 0 bases from V and 6 bases from J, with 17 bases between. Germline V gene lookup returns CDR1 LNHDA and CDR2 SQIVND (reference sequence). The CDR3 spans 16 residues. CDR3 in DNA: TGTGCCAGTAGTATAGATAGTAATGGTGGCGCGGATGGCTACACCTTC. Amino acid sequence: CASSIDSNGGADGYTF.

Comment on this clone: Its ends do not fully match the called genes, so a read error is possible. In DNA, the CDR3 is TGTGCTAGCAGCTTAGGAGCGGGAGACTCCTACGAGCAGTACTTC. This encodes CASSLGAGDSYEQYF. The V gene is TRBV7-7, the J gene TRBJ2-7, with 8 nucleotides matching TRBD2. The germline V gene encodes CDR1 SSHAT and CDR2 FNYEAQ (reference sequence). The CDR3 sequence is 15 residues long.

This clone was counted only a few times. The chain carries TRBV27 and TRBJ1-4; maybe TRBD1 (5 bases). The CDR3 spans 18 residues. The V and J ends lost 2 bases and 1 base respectively, with 17 bases between them. In germline, CDR1 is MNHEY, CDR2 SMNVEV (reference sequence). The CDR3 region has the DNA TGTGCCAGCAGTTTAGTCGGAGGGTTAGGGGTAACTAATGAAAAACTGTTTTTT. Protein product: CASSLVGGLGVTNEKLFF.

The J gene is TRBJ1-4, the V gene TRBV7-6, with D unclear. Trimming cost V 7 bases and J 0 bases, with 15 bases left between them. The germline V gene has CDR1 SGHVS and CDR2 FNYEAQ. The CDR3 spans 16 residues. This CDR3 reads CASTPRAGTTNEKLFF. CDR3 nucleotide sequence: TGTGCCAGCACCCCGAGGGCGGGGACAACTAATGAAAAACTGTTTTTT.

This sequence joins TRBV28 and TRBJ1-1, with D possibly TRBD1 on 5 matching bases. The CDR3 sequence is 16 residues long. The V gene lost 0 bases and the J gene lost 5 bases, with 16 bases spanning the gap. Germline lookup yields CDR1 MDHEN and CDR2 SYDVKM. The CDR3 DNA reads as TGTGCCAGCAGTTTATGGACAGCCCAGTGGGTGACTGAAGCTTTCTTT. This gives the protein CASSLWTAQWVTEAFF.

The CDR3, as DNA: TGTGCCAGCAGCTTGTTCGGGACAGCACTCCTCTGGCCCCAGCATTTT. It specifies CASSLFGTALLWPQHF. The V call is TRBV5-6, the J call TRBJ1-5; TRBD1 matches 7 bases. J lost 9 bases, V lost 1 base, and 13 bases had no gene match. Germline V gene sequence: CDR1 SGHDT, CDR2 YYEEEE. This CDR3 is 16 amino acids long.

The chain couples TRBV6-4 to TRBJ2-3; 7 bases match TRBD1. V was clipped by 2 bases and J by 13 bases; unmatched bases: 9. CDR1 MRHNA and CDR2 SNTAGT come from the germline V gene. This CDR3 spans 13 amino acids. In DNA, the CDR3 is TGTGCCAGCAGTGACAGAAGGGACAGCGAGAAGTATTTT. Translated: CASSDRRDSEKYF.

CDR3 DNA: TGTGCCAGCAGCTTGGGAGGGTCTAGCAATCAGCCCCAGCATTTT. It translates to CASSLGGSSNQPQHF. The chain carries TRBV5-8 and TRBJ1-5; D unclear. V lost 0 bases, J lost 0 bases, and 7 bases lay in between. This CDR3 comprises 15 residues. From germline, CDR1 is SGHTS and CDR2 YDEGEE.

The chain joins TRBV7-2 to TRBJ2-3, with D tentatively TRBD1 (5 bases). There are 13 residues in the CDR3. Looked up from germline, CDR1 is SGHTA and CDR2 is FQGNSA. V gave up 6 bases and J gave up 6 bases, with 13 bases separating them. The CDR3 sequence: CASSSSTGDTQYF. The CDR3 DNA reads as TGTGCCAGCAGTTCTTCAACAGGTGATACGCAGTATTTT.

This sequence joins TRBV2 and TRBJ1-4; 7 bases map to TRBD1. The J segment lost 7 bases and the V segment lost 11 bases, leaving 7 bases of the junction unmatched. The CDR3 runs 12 residues. The germline V gene has CDR1 SNHLY and CDR2 FYNNEI. CDR3 sequence (DNA): TGTGCCGGCAACCGGGACAGTGAAAAACTGTTTTTT. The encoded protein is CAGNRDSEKLFF.

The J gene is TRBJ2-1, the V gene TRBV15, with D maybe TRBD2 (6 bases). V lost 3 bases, J lost 6 bases, and 9 bases lay in between. Germline V CDR1 and CDR2: LNHNV, YYDKDF (reference sequence). The length of the CDR3 is 13 residues. For the CDR3, the DNA is TGTGCCACCAGCAGGGGACTCCCCAATGAGCAGTTCTTC. Translation gives CATSRGLPNEQFF.

This clone was recorded a few times. This sequence joins TRBV6-6 and TRBJ1-6, with TRBD1 as a possible D gene (6 bases). The CDR3 is 15 amino acids. CDR1 is MNHNY, CDR2 SVGAGI, per germline (reference sequence). V was shortened by 11 bases and J by 10 bases, with 24 bases between the two germline ends. The chain's CDR3 is CAALPAKGGQSPLHF. CDR3 nucleotide sequence: TGTGCCGCTTTACCCGCTAAGGGGGGGCAGTCACCCCTCCACTTT.

Notes on this clone: Its ends do not fully match the called genes, so a read error is possible. The rearrangement uses TRBV15 and TRBJ2-6; a weak D match, TRBD1 (5 bases). Germline loops: CDR1 LNHNV, CDR2 YYDKDF (reference sequence). This CDR3 is built from 14 residues. This CDR3 reads CATSPYSGANGLTF. The DNA of the CDR3 is TGTGCCACCAGCCCTTACTCTGGGGCCAACGGCCTGACTTTC.

The CDR3 nucleotides are TGTGCGACGACAGGAGGCTACGAGCAGTACTTC. This gives the protein CATTGGYEQYF. The rearrangement uses TRBV19 and TRBJ2-7, with D tentatively TRBD1 (6 bases). Germline assignment: CDR1 LNHDA and CDR2 SQIVND (reference sequence). The CDR3 extends over 11 amino acids.

This chain uses TRBV18 with TRBJ2-1; TRBD1 aligns across 12 bases. Germline-derived CDR1 and CDR2 are KGHSH and LQKENI. V was clipped by 0 bases and J by 4 bases; unmatched bases: 7. The CDR3 runs 18 residues. In DNA, the CDR3 is TGTGCCAGCTCACCACCCTTCGGGACAGGGGGCCTTTACAATGAGCAGTTCTTC. It encodes CASSPPFGTGGLYNEQFF.

To note about this clone: One junction end disagrees with the germline gene, perhaps due to a read error. The chain is built from TRBV5-6 and TRBJ2-6, with 7 bases fitting TRBD2. Germline assignment: CDR1 SGHDT and CDR2 YYEEEE. The CDR3 runs 19 residues. CDR3 sequence (DNA): TGTGCCAGCAGCTACGGGGGGAGGGTTTATAGCTCTGGGGCCAACGGCCTGACTTTC. Its translation is CASSYGGRVYSSGANGLTF.

This chain uses TRBV28 with TRBJ2-1, with 9 bases identical to TRBD1. This CDR3 has 14 amino acids. Germline CDR1 MDHEN, CDR2 SYDVKM. V shed 6 bases and J 10 bases; nucleotides not matched to a gene: 10. The CDR3 loop is CASRSGQGMYEQFF. Here the CDR3 DNA reads TGTGCCAGCAGATCTGGACAGGGGATGTACGAGCAGTTCTTC.

The chain is built from TRBV6-5 and TRBJ2-7, with a possible D match to TRBD2 (6 bases). The CDR3 sequence is 13 residues long. Germline CDR1 reads MNHEY; CDR2 reads SVGAGI. Trimming removed 10 bases from V and 0 bases from J, with 13 bases in between. CDR3 amino acids: CAIGGGASYEQYF. CDR3 DNA sequence: TGTGCCATCGGGGGAGGCGCCTCCTACGAGCAGTACTTC.

The rearrangement joins TRBV5-3 to TRBJ2-3, with D uncertain. TRBV5-3 has ORF status, its function being uncertain. This CDR3 spans 16 amino acids. Trimming took 0 bases from V and 0 from J, leaving 11 bases between them. The CDR3: CARSLVPIGSTDTQYF. The CDR3 bases are TGTGCCAGAAGCTTGGTTCCCATCGGGAGCACAGATACGCAGTATTTT.

Of note for this clone: Other nucleotide sequences from this sample produce the same CDR3. The genes are TRBV28 and TRBJ1-1; no reliable D call. Germline V gene sequence: CDR1 MDHEN, CDR2 SYDVKM. The CDR3 spans 13 residues. Trimming stripped 2 bases from V and 1 base from J, with 5 bases between. CDR3 DNA sequence: TGTGCCAGCAGTTTACCACAGAACACTGAAGCTTTCTTT. It specifies CASSLPQNTEAFF.

The chain employs TRBV15 and TRBJ2-7; no firm D call. The CDR3 contains 12 residues. Germline V gene data show CDR1 as LNHNV and CDR2 as YYDKDF (reference sequence). Trimming stripped 0 bases from V and 9 bases from J, with 9 bases between. The chain's CDR3 is CATSRDRAGQYF. Here the CDR3 DNA reads TGTGCCACCAGCAGAGATCGCGCCGGGCAGTACTTC.

The gene calls are TRBV5-1 and TRBJ2-4, with TRBD2 identical over 7 bases. Losses at the gene ends were 4 bases for V and 6 bases for J; bases not matched to a gene: 10. CDR3 length equals 15 residues. Looked up from germline, CDR1 is SGHRS and CDR2 is YFSETQ. CDR3 in DNA: TGCGCCAGCAGCCCTCTAGCCGGGGAGGGAAACATTCAGTACTTC. Residues: CASSPLAGEGNIQYF.

Regarding this clone: At one end, the junction sequence differs from germline, possibly due to a read error. J is TRBJ2-6 and V is TRBV7-9; 8 positions agree with TRBD1. CDR3 size: 16 residues. Germline V gene data show CDR1 as SEHNR and CDR2 as FQNEAQ (reference sequence). CDR3 bases: TGTGCAGCCGGACAGGGTCTTAGATCTGGGGCCAACGGCCTGACTTTC. Amino acids: CAAGQGLRSGANGLTF.

This clone was seen once. V is TRBV7-8 and J is TRBJ1-1, with a tentative D call TRBD1 (5 bases). Germline assignment: CDR1 SGHVS and CDR2 FQNEAQ. The CDR3 runs 16 residues. Trimming shortened V by 5 bases and J by 6 bases, and 22 bases separated the two germline ends. The CDR3: CASSPRGGRMRAEAFF. The CDR3, as DNA: TGTGCCAGCAGCCCCCGGGGGGGTAGAATGAGGGCTGAAGCTTTCTTT.

This rearrangement joins TRBV28 to TRBJ2-3, with a weak D call TRBD1 (6 bases). This CDR3 contains 16 residues. The germline gives CDR1 MDHEN, CDR2 SYDVKM. Trimming cost V 3 bases and J 1 base, with 14 bases left between them. The chain's CDR3 is CASSFLGAGGTDTQYF. The CDR3 DNA is TGTGCCAGCAGTTTTTTGGGGGCTGGGGGCACAGATACGCAGTATTTT. The entire variable domain, with the rest obtained from reference TRBV28 and TRBJ2-3, is as follows: DVKVTQSSRYLVKRTGEKVFLECVQDMDHENMFWYRQDPGLGLRLIYFSYDVKMKEKGDIPEGYSVSREKKERFSLILESASTNQTSMYLCASSFLGAGGTDTQYFGPGTRLTVL.

The genes are TRBV7-2 and TRBJ1-1; the D is unclear. V was cut by 5 bases and J by 2 bases, with 12 bases left in between. Germline V gene lookup returns CDR1 SGHTA and CDR2 FQGNSA. The CDR3 is 14 amino acids. Written as DNA, the CDR3 is TGTGCCAGCAGCCCCGCCGGGAGAAACACTGAAGCTTTCTTT. Its translation: CASSPAGRNTEAFF. Full variable domain (outside the CDR3, taken from reference TRBV7-2 and TRBJ1-1): GAGVSQSPSNKVTEKGKDVELRCDPISGHTALYWYRQSLGQGLEFLIYFQGNSAPDKSGLPSDRFSAERTGGSVSTLTIQRTQQEDSAVYLCASSPAGRNTEAFFGQGTRLTVV.

This clone was counted only a few times. This chain connects TRBV4-1 to TRBJ2-5; 10 nucleotides line up with TRBD1. V trimming: 1 base; J trimming: 5 bases; junction bases outside the gene matches: 7. Germline V gene lookup returns CDR1 MGHRA and CDR2 YSYEKL. The CDR3 consists of 16 residues. CDR3 region: CASSQARDRGGETQYF. The CDR3 nucleotides read TGCGCCAGCAGCCAAGCCCGGGACAGGGGAGGCGAGACCCAGTACTTC.